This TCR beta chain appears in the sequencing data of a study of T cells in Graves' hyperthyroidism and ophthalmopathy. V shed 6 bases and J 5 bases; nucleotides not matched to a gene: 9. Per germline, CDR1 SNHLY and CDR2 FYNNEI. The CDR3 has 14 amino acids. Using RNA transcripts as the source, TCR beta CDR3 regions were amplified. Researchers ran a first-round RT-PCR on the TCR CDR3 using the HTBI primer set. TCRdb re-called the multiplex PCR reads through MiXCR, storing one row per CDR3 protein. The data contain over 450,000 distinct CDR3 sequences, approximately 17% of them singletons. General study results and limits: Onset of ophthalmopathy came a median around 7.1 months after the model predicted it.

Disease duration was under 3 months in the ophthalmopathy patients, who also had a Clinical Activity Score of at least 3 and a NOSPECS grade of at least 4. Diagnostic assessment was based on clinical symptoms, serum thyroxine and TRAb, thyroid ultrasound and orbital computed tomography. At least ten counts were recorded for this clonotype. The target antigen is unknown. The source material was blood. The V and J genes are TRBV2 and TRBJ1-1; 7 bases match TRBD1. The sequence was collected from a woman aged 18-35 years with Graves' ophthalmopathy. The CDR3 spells CASRRTTGRTEAFF. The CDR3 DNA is TGTGCCAGCAGGAGAACGACAGGGCGGACTGAAGCTTTCTTT.